This T cell receptor (beta chain) was retrieved from a study of blood T cell repertoires in COVID-19. Study context: Acute and convalescent COVID-19 samples came from the United States, Italy and Spain. PBMCs, B-cell-depleted T cells, or T cells were the source of the cDNA or gDNA that made up the material.

Germline CDR1 and CDR2: SGHRS and YFSETQ. J gave up 15 bases and V 0 bases, and 8 bases lay outside the gene matches. The CDR3 has 13 residues. In the authors' methods: The assay estimated nucleated cells by amplifying reference gene primers. Data came from immunoSEQ multiplex PCR; TCRdb stores just in-frame clones and leaves some out. Clone size and the V and J calls come from that table; the DNA yielded D and trimming. The top ten hold around 6.5% of the sample, which has about 200,000 clones, around 86% seen once. This sequence originates from an older man with acute or convalescent COVID-19. Sequences were obtained from peripheral blood. V is TRBV5-1 and J is TRBJ2-4, with 8 nucleotides matching TRBD2. Here the CDR3 reads CASSLAESGRWYF. The CDR3 DNA sequence: TGCGCCAGCAGCTTGGCCGAAAGCGGGAGATGGTACTTC.